Included here is one T cell receptor (beta chain) sequence, with context. Its specificity is not known. Germline V gene data show CDR1 as SGHVS and CDR2 as FNYEAQ. After removal of 2 bases from V and 3 bases from J, the junction contained 6 bases not matched to a gene. The CDR3 runs 15 residues. Autoimmune disease history or systemic immunosuppression barred patients. The data were obtained in a study of OX40 agonist ivuxolimab in advanced cancers. Study-wide findings and caveats: CD4+ T cells averaged fewer expanded clones than CD8+ T cells. The CD4+ and CD8+ T cells in the blood had expanded clonally by week 6 at 0.1 to 3.0 mg/kg.

TCRdb keeps only in-frame clones here, not all; method: immunoSEQ multiplex PCR. Counted here are 70,000 or so clones, more than 85% occurring once; the ten biggest clones make up roughly 8%. This specimen consisted of CD4+ or CD8+ T cells sorted from blood, obtained in a trial of the OX40 agonist ivuxolimab. This receptor was obtained from an adult with an advanced solid tumor such as melanoma, head and neck, liver or kidney cancer. V and J are TRBV7-6 and TRBJ1-2, with TRBD1 identical over 7 bases. The CDR3 sequence: CASSLIEGGHYGYTF. CDR3 DNA: TGTGCCAGCAGCTTAATCGAAGGGGGCCACTATGGCTACACCTTC.